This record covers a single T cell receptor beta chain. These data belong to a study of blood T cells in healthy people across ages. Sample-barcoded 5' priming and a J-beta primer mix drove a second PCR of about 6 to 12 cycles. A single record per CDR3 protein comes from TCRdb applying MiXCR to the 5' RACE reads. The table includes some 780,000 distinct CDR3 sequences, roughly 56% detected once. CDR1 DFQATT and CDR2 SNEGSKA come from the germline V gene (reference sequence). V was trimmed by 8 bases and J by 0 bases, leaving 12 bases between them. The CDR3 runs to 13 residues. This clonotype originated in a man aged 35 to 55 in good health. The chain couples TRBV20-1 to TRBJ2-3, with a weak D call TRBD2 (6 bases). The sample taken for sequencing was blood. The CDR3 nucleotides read TGCAGTACGGGACTCCCTAGCACAGATACGCAGTATTTT. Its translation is CSTGLPSTDTQYF.